The 26 T cell receptor beta chains below were found in one sample sequenced in a study of T cells in Graves' hyperthyroidism and ophthalmopathy. From RNA transcripts, TCR beta CDR3 regions were amplified. During a first-round RT-PCR of the TCR CDR3, the HTBI primer set was used. TCRdb fed the multiplex PCR reads into MiXCR, producing one record per CDR3 protein. The sample lists over 700,000 distinct CDR3 sequences, around 20% seen once, with 16% in the top ten. The material sequenced was blood. Receptors were obtained from a woman in her forties or fifties with Graves' hyperthyroidism that later progressed to Graves' ophthalmopathy.

This clonotype has only a few counts. The V call is TRBV6-1, the J call TRBJ1-5; D remains unclear. There are 14 residues in the CDR3. Germline loops: CDR1 MNHNS, CDR2 SASEGT. V lost 7 bases and J lost 0, with 10 bases in between. The CDR3 coding sequence is TGTGCCAGCATCCCAGGACGTAGCAATCAGCCCCAGCATTTT. Its protein is CASIPGRSNQPQHF.

This clonotype was seen more than once but under ten times. This rearrangement joins TRBV3-1 to TRBJ1-2, with D maybe TRBD1 (6 bases). This CDR3 has 13 residues. The germline CDR1 and CDR2 sequences are LGHDT and YNNKEL (reference sequence). V was shortened by 2 bases and J by 2 bases, with 6 bases between the two germline ends. In DNA, the CDR3 is TGTGCCAGCAGCCAAACAGGGAACTATGGCTACACCTTC. It translates to CASSQTGNYGYTF.

This clonotype was detected many times. This chain connects TRBV6-1 to TRBJ2-5; 9 bases match TRBD1. The CDR3 covers 16 residues. Trimming took 5 bases from V and 2 from J; bases not matched to a gene: 9. CDR1 is MNHNS and CDR2 is SASEGT in the germline V gene. This chain's CDR3 is CASSSFGTGWQETQYF. CDR3 nucleotides: TGTGCCAGCAGTTCCTTCGGGACAGGGTGGCAAGAGACCCAGTACTTC.

In its sample, this clonotype was seen a few times. The chain links TRBV5-6 to TRBJ1-3; D is unclear. CDR3 size: 16 residues. Germline V CDR1 and CDR2: SGHDT, YYEEEE. Between the trimmed V and J ends, which lost 6 bases and 4 bases, there was a span of 20 bases. The DNA for the CDR3 is TGTGCCAGCAAAACTCTGGGCGAAGAGGCAGGAAACACCATATATTTT. Residues: CASKTLGEEAGNTIYF.

This sequence joins TRBV20-1 and TRBJ2-5; D remains ambiguous. V shed 0 bases and J shed 5 bases, with 10 bases lying between them. The CDR3 runs 13 residues. CDR1 DFQATT and CDR2 SNEGSKA come from the germline V gene (reference sequence). The CDR3 spells CSARDPARETQYF. As DNA, the CDR3 is TGCAGTGCTAGAGATCCTGCTCGGGAGACCCAGTACTTC.

In the case of this clonotype: One base away lies a much larger clone, so this may be a sequencing read error. This chain uses TRBV5-1 with TRBJ2-1; D is unclear. The CDR3 is 14 amino acids. The germline gives CDR1 SGHRS, CDR2 YFSETQ. Trimming took off 5 bases at V and 6 bases at J, with 15 bases between the two ends. The chain's CDR3 is CASRPESRRNEQFF. The CDR3 DNA sequence: TGCGCCAGCAGACCGGAGAGTAGGCGCAATGAGCAGTTCTTC. Full variable domain (missing parts from reference TRBV5-1 and TRBJ2-1): KAGVTQTPRYLIKTRGQQVTLSCSPISGHRSVSWYQQTPGQGLQFLFEYFSETQRNKGNFPGRFSGRQFSNSRSEMNVSTLELGDSALYLCASRPESRRNEQFFGPGTRLTVL.

This clonotype came up many times. The genes are TRBV11-2 and TRBJ1-1; D possibly corresponds to TRBD1 (6 bases). V lost 1 base and J 1 base, leaving 10 bases between the germline ends. The CDR3 runs to 15 residues. In germline, CDR1 is SGHAT, CDR2 FQNNGV. The CDR3 here is CASSLVVGGNTEAFF. CDR3 DNA sequence: TGTGCCAGCAGCTTAGTAGTAGGGGGGAACACTGAAGCTTTCTTT.

The chain combines TRBV6-1 with TRBJ2-4, with 11 bases lining up with TRBD1. CDR1 is MNHNS and CDR2 is SASEGT in the germline V gene. The CDR3 consists of 14 residues. The junction had 6 bases not matched to a gene; V was cut back by 5 bases and J by 9 bases. In DNA form, the CDR3 reads TGTGCCAGCAGTCCTGGACAGGGGGCAGGCATTCAGTACTTC. It encodes CASSPGQGAGIQYF.

This chain joins TRBV4-1 and TRBJ2-2; 8 bases align to TRBD2. V shed 4 bases, J shed 3 bases, and the junction held 7 bases outside the gene matches. Germline V gene data show CDR1 as MGHRA and CDR2 as YSYEKL. The CDR3 covers 16 residues. Written as DNA, the CDR3 is TGCGCCAGCAGCCCAAGGACCGGGGGGGACACCGGGGAGCTGTTTTTT. Translated, it gives CASSPRTGGDTGELFF.

This clonotype was picked up many times. The CDR3 region has the DNA TGTGCCATCTCGGGGTACCTTACCGGGGAGCTGTTTTTT. It codes for CAISGYLTGELFF. J is TRBJ2-2 and V is TRBV12-3 or TRBV12-4, with D maybe TRBD2 (5 bases). V shed 10 bases and J shed 5 bases, with 14 bases lying between them. The CDR3 is 13 residues long.

Remarks on this clonotype: This may be a read error, as it is one base from a much larger clone. The gene calls are TRBV5-4 and TRBJ2-7; 8 positions agree with TRBD1. Unmatched junction bases numbered 15, after V lost 3 bases and J lost 4 bases. The CDR3 runs to 17 residues. Germline V gene sequence: CDR1 SGHNT, CDR2 YYREEE (reference sequence). The CDR3 nucleotides read TGTGCCAGCAGCTCCGAGGAGACACAGGGGGTGCAGTACGAGCAGTACTTC. As protein: CASSSEETQGVQYEQYF.

This clonotype was counted ten times or more. The rearrangement joins TRBV11-2 to TRBJ2-5; D unresolved. The CDR3 runs to 15 residues. V lost 4 bases and J lost 2, with 14 bases in between. The germline CDR1 and CDR2 sequences are SGHAT and FQNNGV. This CDR3 reads CASSSAFPRQETQYF. CDR3 nucleotides: TGTGCCAGCAGCTCAGCCTTTCCCCGACAAGAGACCCAGTACTTC.

This clonotype was recorded a few times. The rearrangement uses TRBV7-2 and TRBJ1-3; 8 nucleotides align to TRBD1. With 0 bases clipped from V and 3 bases from J, the junction kept 4 bases outside the gene matches. Per the germline V gene, CDR1 is SGHTA and CDR2 is FQGNSA. This CDR3 region has 16 residues. The CDR3 region is CASSLAATGVGNTIYF. In DNA form, the CDR3 reads TGTGCCAGCAGCTTAGCGGCGACAGGGGTTGGAAACACCATATATTTT.

A few counts support this clonotype. V gene TRBV15 combines with J gene TRBJ2-2; D unresolved. The length of the CDR3 is 18 residues. The germline V gene has CDR1 LNHNV and CDR2 YYDKDF (reference sequence). Trimming pared 0 bases from V and 2 bases from J, leaving 16 bases between. The CDR3 coding sequence is TGTGCCACCAGCAGAGATCGTTGGCAGCAGACAAACACCGGGGAGCTGTTTTTT. Protein sequence: CATSRDRWQQTNTGELFF.

The J gene is TRBJ2-3, the V gene TRBV7-2; TRBD2 aligns across 7 bases. The CDR3 totals 17 residues. CDR1 is SGHTA, CDR2 FQGNSA, per germline. V gave up 2 bases and J gave up 6 bases; unmatched junction bases: 14. In nucleotides, the CDR3 is TGTGCCAGCAGCTTAAGAACCAGAGGGAGGGCCGCGGATACGCAGTATTTT. This codes for CASSLRTRGRAADTQYF.

This clonotype was seen only a few times. The chain is built from TRBV4-1 and TRBJ1-1; 9 nucleotides agree with TRBD1. Germline CDR1 is MGHRA and CDR2 is YSYEKL. Unmatched junction bases numbered 3, after V lost 1 base and J lost 3 bases. CDR3 length: 15 amino acids. As DNA, the CDR3 is TGCGCCAGCAGCCAAGGTTGGACAGGGGACACTGAAGCTTTCTTT. Its protein is CASSQGWTGDTEAFF.

The CDR3 is CASSEARGISKLFF. The CDR3 DNA reads as TGTGCCAGCAGTGAAGCGCGGGGCATTTCAAAACTGTTTTTT. The chain joins TRBV6-1 to TRBJ1-4, with a weak D call TRBD1 (5 bases). V shed 0 bases and J shed 10 bases, with 12 bases lying between them. Germline CDR1 is MNHNS and CDR2 is SASEGT. The CDR3 consists of 14 residues.

This clonotype was seen a few times. CDR3 sequence: CASSSTLARDTEVNTEAFF. CDR3 DNA sequence: TGTGCCAGCAGTTCCACCCTAGCCCGGGACACAGAGGTGAACACTGAAGCTTTCTTT. The genes are TRBV12-3 or TRBV12-4 and TRBJ1-1, with a weak D call TRBD1 (6 bases). Trimming took off 4 bases at V and 0 bases at J, with 24 bases between the two ends. This CDR3 comprises 19 residues.

This chain uses TRBV11-3 with TRBJ2-5; 9 bases are a match to TRBD1. The V segment lost 1 base and the J segment 3 bases; nucleotides outside the gene matches: 3. The CDR3 is 15 residues long. Germline V lookup: CDR1 SGHNT, CDR2 YENEEA. The chain's CDR3 is CASSLAGTGKETQYF. The CDR3, as DNA: TGTGCCAGCAGCTTAGCTGGGACAGGGAAAGAGACCCAGTACTTC.

J is TRBJ1-6 and V is TRBV6-1; the D gene is possibly TRBD1 (5 bases). Germline CDR1 MNHNS, CDR2 SASEGT. V lost 6 bases, J lost 10 bases, and 19 bases lay in between. The CDR3 sequence is 15 residues long. The CDR3 spells CASRGTRDRGSPLHF. CDR3 coding DNA: TGTGCCAGCAGGGGAACCCGAGACCGGGGCTCACCCCTCCACTTT.

This clonotype was seen more than once but under ten times. The rearrangement uses TRBV30 and TRBJ1-2, with no clear D. V lost 5 bases and J 0 bases, leaving 7 bases between the germline ends. Germline CDR1 and CDR2: GTSNPN and SVGIG (reference sequence). The CDR3 covers 12 residues. This chain's CDR3 is CAWETANYGYTF. The CDR3 nucleotides read TGTGCCTGGGAAACAGCTAACTATGGCTACACCTTC.

This clonotype was detected many times. The rearrangement joins TRBV5-1 to TRBJ2-1, with 11 positions matching TRBD2. This CDR3 is 16 amino acids long. With 2 bases clipped from V and 5 bases from J, the junction kept 6 bases outside the gene matches. Looked up from germline, CDR1 is SGHRS and CDR2 is YFSETQ. The CDR3 DNA is TGCGCCAGCAGCTTTTCTAGCGGGGGGCCCAACAATGAGCAGTTCTTC. Its protein is CASSFSSGGPNNEQFF. Full variable domain (rest looked up from reference TRBV5-1 and TRBJ2-1): KAGVTQTPRYLIKTRGQQVTLSCSPISGHRSVSWYQQTPGQGLQFLFEYFSETQRNKGNFPGRFSGRQFSNSRSEMNVSTLELGDSALYLCASSFSSGGPNNEQFFGPGTRLTVL.

This clonotype was observed a single time. This chain uses TRBV19 with TRBJ2-1, with D unclear. This CDR3 is built from 15 residues. V lost 0 bases to trimming and J lost 0 bases, with 6 bases between them. CDR1 LNHDA and CDR2 SQIVND come from the germline V gene (reference sequence). CDR3 bases: TGTGCCAGTAGTATAGAGTTGAGCTCCTACAATGAGCAGTTCTTC. As protein: CASSIELSSYNEQFF.

Regarding this clonotype: This may stem from a read error, because a much larger clone lies one nucleotide away. The chain joins TRBV12-3 or TRBV12-4 to TRBJ2-5; 15 bases map to TRBD2. CDR3 size: 16 residues. V was clipped by 5 bases and J by 8 bases; unmatched bases: 9. DNA for the CDR3: TGTGCCAGCAGTCCGGGACTAGCGGGGGGTGGGGATACCCAGTACTTC. Translated: CASSPGLAGGGDTQYF.

The chain joins TRBV27 to TRBJ1-1; D unresolved. The CDR3 is 15 amino acids. V was trimmed by 5 bases and J by 2 bases, leaving 15 bases between them. The germline V gene encodes CDR1 MNHEY and CDR2 SMNVEV (reference sequence). DNA of the CDR3: TGTGCCAGCAGTCCCCATTGGACGGCCAACACTGAAGCTTTCTTT. It yields the protein CASSPHWTANTEAFF.

This clonotype has only a few counts. V is TRBV12-3 or TRBV12-4 and J is TRBJ1-2; 7 bases agree with TRBD1. This CDR3 region has 15 residues. Germline trimming cut 6 bases from V and 4 bases from J; bases unmatched to any gene: 11. The CDR3 protein is CASRNRDSSSYGYTF. The CDR3 nucleotides are TGTGCCAGCAGGAACCGGGACAGTAGTAGCTATGGCTACACCTTC.